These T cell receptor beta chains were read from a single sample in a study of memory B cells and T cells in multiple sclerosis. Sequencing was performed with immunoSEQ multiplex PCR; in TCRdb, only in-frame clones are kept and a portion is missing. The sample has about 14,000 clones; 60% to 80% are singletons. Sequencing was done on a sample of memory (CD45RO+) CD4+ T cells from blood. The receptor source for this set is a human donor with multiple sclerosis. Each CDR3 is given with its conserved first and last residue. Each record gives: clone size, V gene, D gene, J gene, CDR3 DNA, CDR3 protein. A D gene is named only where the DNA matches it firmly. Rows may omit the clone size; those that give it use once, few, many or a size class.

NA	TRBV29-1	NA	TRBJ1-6	TGCAGCGTTGGGGAGTCCCATAATTCACCCCTCCACTTT	CSVGESHNSPLHF
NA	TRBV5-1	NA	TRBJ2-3	TGCGCCAGCAGTACCGGGTTAGCCCAAACTAGCACAGATACGCAGTATTTT	CASSTGLAQTSTDTQYF
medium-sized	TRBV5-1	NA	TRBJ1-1	TGCGCCAGCAGCGGTTTTACAGGGAACACTGAAGCTTTCTTT	CASSGFTGNTEAFF
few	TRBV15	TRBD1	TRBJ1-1	TGTGCCACCAGCAGGGAAAGGGACAGGGGGCTGACTGAAGCTTTCTTT	CATSRERDRGLTEAFF
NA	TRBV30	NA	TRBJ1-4	TGTGCCTGGAGACAACACCCGAGACACCGCAATAATGAAAAACTGTTTTTT	CAWRQHPRHRNNEKLFF
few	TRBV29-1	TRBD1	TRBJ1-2	TGCAGCGTTAGGGGGACAGGGGGCTATGGCTACACCTTC	CSVRGTGGYGYTF
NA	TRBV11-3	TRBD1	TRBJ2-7	TGTGCCAGACTGATACCGGGACAGTTTTTCTACGAGCAGTACTTC	CARLIPGQFFYEQYF
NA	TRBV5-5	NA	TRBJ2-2	TGTGCCAGCAGGGAGGGGGCTGGGAACACCGGGGAGCTGTTTTTT	CASREGAGNTGELFF
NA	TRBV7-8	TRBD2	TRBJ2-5	TGTGCCAGCAGCTCCCGGTTTAGCGGGGGGGAGACCCAGTACTTC	CASSSRFSGGETQYF
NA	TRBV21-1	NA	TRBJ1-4	TGTGCCAGCAGCAGGGGGACAGGGGGAATACGGGAAAAACTGTTTTTT	CASSRGTGGIREKLFF
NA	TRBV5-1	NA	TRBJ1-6	TGCGCCAGCAGCTTTCAGAATAATTCACCCCTCCACTTT	CASSFQNNSPLHF
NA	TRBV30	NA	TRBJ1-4	TGTGCCTGGAGTGCGGCCCTGACAGCCGAAAAACTGTTTTTT	CAWSAALTAEKLFF
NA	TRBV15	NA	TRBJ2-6	TGTGCCACCAGATCTCGACAGACTGGGGCCAACGTCCTGACTTTC	CATRSRQTGANVLTF
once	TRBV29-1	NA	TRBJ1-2	TGCAGCGTTCCTACAGGGCCCGGCTACACCTTC	CSVPTGPGYTF
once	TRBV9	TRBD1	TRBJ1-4	TGTGCCAGCAGCCTCGGGACAGGGGGCTTCTCAACTAATGAAAAACTGTTTTTT	CASSLGTGGFSTNEKLFF
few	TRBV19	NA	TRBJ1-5	TGTGCCAGTAAAAGGGAGGACAATCAGCCCCAGCATTTT	CASKREDNQPQHF
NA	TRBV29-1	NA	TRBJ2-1	TGCAGCGTTGTAACTAGGAGCTACAGTGAGCAGTTCTTC	CSVVTRSYSEQFF
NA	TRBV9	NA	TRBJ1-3	TGTGCCAGCAGCGCGATGGGCTCCCGCTCTGGAAACACCATATATTTT	CASSAMGSRSGNTIYF
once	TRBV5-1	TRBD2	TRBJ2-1	TGCGCCAGCAGCTTGGGGGGGGGCTCCTACAATGAGCAGTTCTTC	CASSLGGGSYNEQFF
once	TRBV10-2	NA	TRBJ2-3	TGCGCCAGCAGGGAGGGACTCCGAACAGATACGCAGTATTTT	CASREGLRTDTQYF
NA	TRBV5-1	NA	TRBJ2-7	TGCGCCAGCAGCTCCTTACAGGGCCCCTACGAGCAGTACTTC	CASSSLQGPYEQYF
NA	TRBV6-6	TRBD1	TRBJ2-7	TGTGCCAGCAGTCCTCGGGACAGGGTGGTCGAGCAGTACTTC	CASSPRDRVVEQYF
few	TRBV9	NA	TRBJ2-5	TGTGCCAGCAGCGTGACCGGGACTTTAAAAGAGACCCAGTACTTC	CASSVTGTLKETQYF
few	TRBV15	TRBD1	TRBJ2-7	TGTGCCACCAGCAGAGATCAGGGGGCCGAGCAGTACTTC	CATSRDQGAEQYF
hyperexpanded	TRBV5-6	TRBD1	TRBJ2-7	TGTGCCAGCAGCCTGGGACAGGGGCTGCACGAGCAGTACTTC	CASSLGQGLHEQYF
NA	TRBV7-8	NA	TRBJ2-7	TGTGCCAGCAGCCCAACCGGGTCATCCTACGAGCAGTACTTC	CASSPTGSSYEQYF
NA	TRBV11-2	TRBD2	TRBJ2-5	TGTGCCAGCAGCCCGGGGGGGAGGTGGGAGACCCAGTACTTC	CASSPGGRWETQYF
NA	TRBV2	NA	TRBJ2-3	TGTGCCAGCGGCGGGATTGGGACAGATACGCAGTATTTT	CASGGIGTDTQYF
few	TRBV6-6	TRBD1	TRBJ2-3	TGTGCCAGCAGGACGAGGGACAGGGGCACAGATACGCAGTATTTT	CASRTRDRGTDTQYF
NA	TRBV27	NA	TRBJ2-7	TGTGCCAGCAGTCCCGGCAGGGTATCCGAGCAGTACTTC	CASSPGRVSEQYF
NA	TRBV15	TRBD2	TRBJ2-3	TGTGCCACCAGCCGACCCCTAGGGCTAGCGGGGACTTCTAGCACAGATACGCAGTATTTT	CATSRPLGLAGTSSTDTQYF
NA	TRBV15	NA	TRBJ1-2	TGTGCCACCAGCAGTATCTGGACAGTAACCTTC	CATSSIWTVTF
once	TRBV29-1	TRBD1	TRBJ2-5	TGCAGCGTTGAAGACTCTTGGGACAGCCAAGAGACCCAGTACTTC	CSVEDSWDSQETQYF
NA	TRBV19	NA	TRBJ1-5	TGTGCCAGTAGTACCATAAGGACAGTTAGCAATCAGCCCCAGCATTTT	CASSTIRTVSNQPQHF
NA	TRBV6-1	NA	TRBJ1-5	TGTGCCAGCAGCACCCCAGGTAACAATCAGCCCCAGCATTTT	CASSTPGNNQPQHF
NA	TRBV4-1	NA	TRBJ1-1	TGCGCCAGCAGCCAAGAATTAGGAAGGCAGGCGAACACTGAAGCTTTCTTT	CASSQELGRQANTEAFF
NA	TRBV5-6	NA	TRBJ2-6	TGTGCCAGCAGCTTGGCGGCGGCGGGGACCTCTGGGGCCAACGTCCTGACTTTC	CASSLAAAGTSGANVLTF
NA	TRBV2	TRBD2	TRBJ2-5	TGTGCCAGCAGTGGGCGGGGGGGCCCCCTAGAGACCCAGTACTTC	CASSGRGGPLETQYF
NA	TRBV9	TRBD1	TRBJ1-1	TGTGCCAGCAGCGTGACAGGGAGCACTGAAGCTTTCTTT	CASSVTGSTEAFF
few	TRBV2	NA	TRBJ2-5	TGTGCCAGCAGTGAGACTTCCGAGACCCAGTACTTC	CASSETSETQYF
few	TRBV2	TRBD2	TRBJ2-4	TGTGCCAGCAGTGAAGCGCGGCTAGCGGGAGGGCTTCTAGACATTCAGTACTTC	CASSEARLAGGLLDIQYF
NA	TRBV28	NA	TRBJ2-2	TGTGCCAGCAGTTCCAGGGGCCCTGGACGCACCGGGGAGCTGTTTTTT	CASSSRGPGRTGELFF
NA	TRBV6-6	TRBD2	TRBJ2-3	TGTGCAGCCCGGGGAGGGGGCACAGATACGCAGTATTTT	CAARGGGTDTQYF
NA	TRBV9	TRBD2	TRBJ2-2	TGTGCCAGCAGCGTAGTAGCGGGCACCGGGGAGCTGTTTTTT	CASSVVAGTGELFF
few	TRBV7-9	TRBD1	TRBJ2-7	TGTGCCAGCAGCCCTTGGACAGGGGGCCCCTACGAGCAGTACTTC	CASSPWTGGPYEQYF
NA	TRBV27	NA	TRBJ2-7	TGTGCCAGCAGTTTGGAAGGGGCCGACTACGAGCAGTACTTC	CASSLEGADYEQYF
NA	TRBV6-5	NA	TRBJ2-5	TGTGCCAGCAAATCGGGGTTCGTGGAGACCCAGTACTTC	CASKSGFVETQYF
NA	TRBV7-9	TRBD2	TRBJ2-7	TGTGCCAGCAGCTTAGGGGCGGGAGGGGTTGTAGGCCACGAGCAGTACTTC	CASSLGAGGVVGHEQYF
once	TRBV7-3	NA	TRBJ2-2	TGTGCCAGCAGCCAGACTAGTTTGGTAACCGGGGAGCTGTTTTTT	CASSQTSLVTGELFF
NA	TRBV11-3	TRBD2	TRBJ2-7	TGTGCCAGCAGCGCCGGGGGGAGGAGTGAGCAGTACTTC	CASSAGGRSEQYF
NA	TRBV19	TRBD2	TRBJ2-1	TGTGCCAGTAGTACGGACGGCGGGACTAGCCCGTTCTTC	CASSTDGGTSPFF
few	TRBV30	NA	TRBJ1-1	TGTGCCTGGAGTGTATGGGGCAGCGCCAGGAACACTGAAGCTTTCTTT	CAWSVWGSARNTEAFF
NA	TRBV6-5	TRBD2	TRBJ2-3	TGTGCCAGCAGTTACTCGTACAGCGGGGGGACAGATACGCAGTATTTT	CASSYSYSGGTDTQYF